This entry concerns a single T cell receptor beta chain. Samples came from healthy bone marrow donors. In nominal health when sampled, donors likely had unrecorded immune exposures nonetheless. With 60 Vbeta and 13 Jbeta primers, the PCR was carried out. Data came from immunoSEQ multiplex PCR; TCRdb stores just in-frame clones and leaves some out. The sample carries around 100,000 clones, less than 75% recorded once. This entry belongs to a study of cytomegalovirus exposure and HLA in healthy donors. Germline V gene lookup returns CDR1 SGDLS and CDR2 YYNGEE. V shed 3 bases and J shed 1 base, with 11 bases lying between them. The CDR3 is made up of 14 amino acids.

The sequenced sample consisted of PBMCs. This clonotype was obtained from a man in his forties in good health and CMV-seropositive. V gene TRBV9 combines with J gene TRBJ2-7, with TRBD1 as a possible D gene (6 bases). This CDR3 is CASSASTGSYEQYF. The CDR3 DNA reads TGTGCCAGCAGCGCCTCAACAGGGTCCTACGAGCAGTACTTC.